The entry below describes one T cell receptor beta chain. This entry is derived from a study of shared clonotypes between healthy human individuals. The assay was immunoSEQ multiplex PCR, and TCRdb's table has in-frame clones only and misses some. Of 2 million to 2.5 million clones in the sample, roughly 90% were seen once. The CDR3 runs to 17 residues. From germline, CDR1 is MNHEY and CDR2 SMNVEV (reference sequence). With 3 bases clipped from V and 5 bases from J, the junction kept 12 bases outside the gene matches. The clonotype comes from a young man in good health. Some clones in this sample may be carry-over from other donors' samples. V is TRBV27 and J is TRBJ2-1; TRBD2 agrees at 8 bases. The sequencing sample was made of naive CD4+ T cells from PBMCs. Subset of the sample: CD45RA+ positively selected. The CDR3 DNA sequence: TGTGCCAGCAGTTTCTTAGCGGGAATTATGGGGCACAATGAGCAGTTCTTC. Translating it yields CASSFLAGIMGHNEQFF.